This TCR beta chain was identified during a study of identical twins. Germline CDR1 and CDR2: LGHNA and YSLEER. Trimming took 1 base from V and 1 from J; bases not matched to a gene: 2. CDR3 length: 15 amino acids. This clonotype showed up many times. From the 5' RACE reads, TCRdb called clonotypes with MiXCR, one entry per CDR3 protein. The sample lists a few hundred thousand distinct CDR3 sequences, nearly 10% occurring once. These same records also appear under a second study, on yellow fever vaccine responses in identical twins.

This rearrangement joins TRBV4-3 to TRBJ2-7; 9 bases are a match to TRBD1. Sequences were obtained from PBMCs. This TCR came from a woman aged 18-30 years in good health. Written as DNA, the CDR3 is TGCGCCAGCAGCCAAGGACAGGGGGGGTCCTACGAGCAGTACTTC. The encoded protein is CASSQGQGGSYEQYF.